Listed below are T cell receptor beta chains from one sample, sequenced in a study of cytomegalovirus exposure and HLA in healthy donors. Assay: immunoSEQ multiplex PCR; the TCRdb copy retains only in-frame clones and omits some. The table lists 90,000 to 120,000 clones, 70% of them singletons, with about a tenth in the top ten. The material sequenced was PBMCs. These receptors originate from a man aged 40-49 years in good health and CMV-seropositive. Both conserved end residues are part of each CDR3. The order of the fields is clone size, J gene, V gene, D gene, CDR3 DNA, CDR3 protein. A D gene is named only where the DNA matches it firmly. Only some rows state a clone size, as once, few, many or a class for expanded clones.

>-|TRBJ1-1|TRBV5-4|TRBD1
TGTGCCAGCAGCTTGGGACAGGGGGGCACTGAAGCTTTCTTT
CASSLGQGGTEAFF
>-|TRBJ2-7|TRBV7-3|TRBD2
TGTGCCAGCAGCCTTTCCGGGACTAGCGGGACCCCCTACGAGCAGTACTTC
CASSLSGTSGTPYEQYF
>-|TRBJ2-1|TRBV19|-
TGTGCCAGTAGTAACAGGGTTCGCTCCTACAATGAGCAGTTCTTC
CASSNRVRSYNEQFF
>-|TRBJ2-7|TRBV29-1|TRBD1
TGCAGCGTCGCGGACAGGGGCGTTTTGTATGAGCAGTACTTC
CSVADRGVLYEQYF
>-|TRBJ2-3|TRBV11-2|TRBD2
TGTGCCAGCAGCTTAGAACTAGCGGGAGGCACAGATACGCAGTATTTT
CASSLELAGGTDTQYF
>-|TRBJ1-5|TRBV5-6|TRBD1
TGTGCCAGCAGCTTCGGAGGGGGCGGGAATCAGCCCCAGCATTTT
CASSFGGGGNQPQHF
>-|TRBJ1-2|TRBV4-1|-
TGCGCCAGCAGCCAAGAGATAGGGGTCGGCTACACCTTC
CASSQEIGVGYTF
>few|TRBJ2-2|TRBV7-9|-
TGTGCCACCTCCTCTAGCGCCTCGAACACCGGGGAGCTGTTTTTT
CATSSSASNTGELFF
>-|TRBJ1-1|TRBV4-1|-
TGCGCCAGCAGCCGAATCTCGGGGGGACCTGAAGCTTTCTTT
CASSRISGGPEAFF
>-|TRBJ1-1|TRBV6-5|TRBD1
TGTGCCAGTACGGACAGGGGGAACACTGAAGCTTTCTTT
CASTDRGNTEAFF
>-|TRBJ1-2|TRBV7-9|-
TGTGCCAGCAGCTCCAGGTCCCAAAGCTTTTATGGCTACACCTTC
CASSSRSQSFYGYTF
>-|TRBJ2-5|TRBV11-3|-
TGTGCCAGCAGTCCTGGGGAGGCCGAGACCCAGTACTTC
CASSPGEAETQYF
>-|TRBJ2-2|TRBV6-5|-
TGTGCCAGCAAGACAGGAGACACCGGGGAGCTGTTTTTT
CASKTGDTGELFF
>-|TRBJ2-3|TRBV7-9|-
TGTGCCAGCAGCTTAGATTTGTGGGAGCGCACAGATACGCAGTATTTT
CASSLDLWERTDTQYF
>few|TRBJ1-2|TRBV7-3|-
TGTTCCAGCAGCCCCTATACAGGGTTCGGAGGCTACACCTTC
CSSSPYTGFGGYTF
>few|TRBJ1-1|TRBV4-2|-
TGTGCCAGCAGCCCTAAAAAGGGGGACACTGAAGCTTTCTTT
CASSPKKGDTEAFF
>-|TRBJ2-3|TRBV4-1|TRBD2
TGCGCCAGCAGCCAATTCACTAGCGGGAGGGATACGCAGTATTTT
CASSQFTSGRDTQYF
>-|TRBJ1-2|TRBV2|TRBD1
TGTGCCAGCAGTGAAGCTTCAGGGGGGAACGGCTACACCTTC
CASSEASGGNGYTF
>-|TRBJ2-1|TRBV11-2|TRBD1
TGTGCCAGCAGCTTAGAGCAGGGGGTGATGTACAATGAGCAGTTCTTC
CASSLEQGVMYNEQFF
>-|TRBJ1-2|TRBV18|-
TGTGCCAGCTCACCGGATGCAGGCTCGGCTAACTATGGCTACACCTTC
CASSPDAGSANYGYTF
>few|TRBJ1-3|TRBV6-5|-
TGTGCCAGCAGTTACTCTCCGACAGGAGAGGACACCATATATTTT
CASSYSPTGEDTIYF
>-|TRBJ2-2|TRBV25-1|-
TGTGCCAGCAGTCGTGGACAGCCGTCCGGGGAGCTGTTTTTT
CASSRGQPSGELFF